Here is one T cell receptor (beta chain) with its context. V was clipped by 5 bases and J by 3 bases, with 11 bases between them. Germline lookup yields CDR1 SGHRS and CDR2 YFSETQ. The CDR3 is made up of 14 amino acids. Method: immunoSEQ multiplex PCR; TCRdb's copy keeps in-frame clones and lacks some. The data contain about 58,000 clones, around nine tenths of them singletons. The data derive from a study of PD-1 blockade in classical Hodgkin lymphoma. Patients all relapsed after autologous stem cell transplantation, and there was variation in brentuximab vedotin exposure. The source is a human donor with classical Hodgkin lymphoma. The chain employs TRBV5-1 and TRBJ2-2, with D possibly being TRBD2 (6 bases). Specimen: peripheral blood mononuclear cells (PBMCs), collected before the second cycle of nivolumab. The DNA of the CDR3 is TGCGCCAGCAGTCAGGAGGGGTACACCGGGGAGCTGTTTTTT. Protein sequence: CASSQEGYTGELFF.